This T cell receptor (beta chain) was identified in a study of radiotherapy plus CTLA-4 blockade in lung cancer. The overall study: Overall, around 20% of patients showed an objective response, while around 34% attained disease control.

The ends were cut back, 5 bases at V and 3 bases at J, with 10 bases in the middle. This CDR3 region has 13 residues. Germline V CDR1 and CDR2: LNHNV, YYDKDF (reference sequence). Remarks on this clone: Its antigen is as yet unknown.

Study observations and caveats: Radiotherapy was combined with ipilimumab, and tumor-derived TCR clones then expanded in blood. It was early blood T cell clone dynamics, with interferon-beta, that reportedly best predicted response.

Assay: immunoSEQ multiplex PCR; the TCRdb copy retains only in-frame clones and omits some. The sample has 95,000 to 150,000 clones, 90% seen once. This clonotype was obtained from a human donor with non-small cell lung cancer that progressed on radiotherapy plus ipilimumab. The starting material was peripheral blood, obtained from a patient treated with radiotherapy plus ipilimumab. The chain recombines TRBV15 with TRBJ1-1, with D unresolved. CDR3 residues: CATSLKVDTEAFF. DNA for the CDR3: TGTGCCACCAGCTTGAAGGTGGACACTGAAGCTTTCTTT.